The rows below give T cell receptor beta chains drawn from one sample of a study of blood T cells in healthy people across ages. TCRdb passed the 5' RACE reads through MiXCR, listing each CDR3 protein once. The profile shows 700,000 or so distinct CDR3 sequences, around a fifth of them singletons. Sequencing used blood. All receptors come from a man between 65 and 79 years old in good health. The CDR3 runs from the conserved cysteine through the conserved F or W. A D gene is named only where the DNA matches it firmly. The listing skips clone size in some rows; elsewhere it reads once, few, many or a size class.

D gene,clone size,J gene,V gene,CDR3 protein,CDR3 DNA
TRBD1,.,TRBJ2-3,TRBV2,CASFGTGESTDTQYF,TGTGCCAGCTTCGGGACAGGGGAGAGCACAGATACGCAGTATTTT
.,.,TRBJ2-7,TRBV20-1,CSFRVGNYEQYF,TGCAGTTTTCGGGTGGGCAACTACGAGCAGTACTTC
.,few,TRBJ2-5,TRBV20-1,CSAAGGKGSTETQYF,TGCAGTGCTGCAGGTGGCAAGGGGTCGACAGAGACCCAGTACTTC
.,few,TRBJ2-1,TRBV11-3,CASSPRDFPNEQFF,TGTGCCAGCAGCCCCCGGGACTTTCCTAATGAGCAGTTCTTC
.,.,TRBJ1-1,TRBV10-3,CAISEGGAGTEAFF,TGTGCCATCAGTGAGGGCGGGGCCGGCACTGAAGCTTTCTTT
.,.,TRBJ1-3,TRBV18,CASSPESTGGNTIYF,TGTGCCAGCTCACCAGAAAGTACCGGCGGAAACACCATATATTTT
.,.,TRBJ2-7,TRBV12-3/TRBV12-4,CASSLRHGYEQYF,TGTGCCAGCAGTTTGAGACATGGCTACGAGCAGTACTTC
.,few,TRBJ2-5,TRBV13,CASSPPIGQETQYF,TGTGCCAGCAGCCCCCCCATTGGCCAAGAGACCCAGTACTTC
.,.,TRBJ1-1,TRBV14,CASSQTYKLPVNTEAFF,TGTGCCAGCAGCCAAACCTACAAACTGCCCGTGAACACTGAAGCTTTCTTT
TRBD1,once,TRBJ2-1,TRBV12-3/TRBV12-4,CASSRQQGARDEQFF,TGTGCCAGCAGTCGCCAACAGGGGGCGAGGGATGAGCAGTTCTTC
.,few,TRBJ1-1,TRBV6-6,CASRLLRQDTEAFF,TGTGCCAGCAGACTCCTCAGACAGGACACTGAAGCTTTCTTT
.,few,TRBJ2-1,TRBV5-1,CASSLAAGRGIHNEQFF,TGCGCCAGCAGCTTGGCTGCAGGCAGGGGAATTCACAATGAGCAGTTCTTC
TRBD1,.,TRBJ1-5,TRBV18,CASSPPQGGQPQHF,TGTGCCAGCTCACCACCGCAGGGGGGACAGCCCCAGCATTTT
.,.,TRBJ2-5,TRBV5-1,CASSFQTGRETQYF,TGCGCCAGCAGCTTTCAGACAGGGAGGGAGACCCAGTACTTC
.,.,TRBJ2-1,TRBV12-3/TRBV12-4,CASSPHGWGTNEQFF,TGTGCCAGCAGTCCCCATGGGTGGGGTACGAATGAGCAGTTCTTC
.,few,TRBJ2-7,TRBV29-1,CSVEGRDPYEQYF,TGCAGCGTTGAAGGGAGGGACCCCTACGAGCAGTACTTC
.,.,TRBJ1-3,TRBV10-3,CAISEAGTSSGNTIYF,TGTGCCATCAGTGAGGCAGGGACCTCCTCTGGAAACACCATATATTTT
TRBD1,few,TRBJ2-5,TRBV18,CASSPTGVPETQYF,TGTGCCAGCTCACCAACAGGGGTCCCCGAGACCCAGTACTTC
.,.,TRBJ1-2,TRBV6-2/TRBV6-3,CASKHGDPPYGYTF,TGTGCCAGCAAACACGGGGACCCACCCTATGGCTACACCTTC
.,few,TRBJ2-1,TRBV24-1,CATSDFKSGTNEQFF,TGTGCCACCAGTGATTTCAAATCAGGGACGAATGAGCAGTTCTTC
.,many,TRBJ2-2,TRBV7-2,CASSSRLGTRTGELFF,TGTGCCAGCAGCTCACGTTTGGGGACACGAACCGGGGAGCTGTTTTTT
TRBD2,.,TRBJ2-1,TRBV10-3,CAISAGGSYNEQFF,TGTGCCATCAGTGCGGGAGGCTCCTACAATGAGCAGTTCTTC
TRBD2,.,TRBJ2-1,TRBV28,CASSLGLAGRGEQFF,TGTGCCAGCAGTTTGGGGCTAGCGGGGAGGGGAGAGCAGTTCTTC
.,many,TRBJ1-2,TRBV7-2,CASSLDRGAIGYTF,TGTGCCAGCAGCTTAGATAGGGGGGCGATTGGCTACACCTTC
.,once,TRBJ1-1,TRBV29-1,CSVGHGNTEAFF,TGCAGCGTTGGTCACGGGAACACTGAAGCTTTCTTT
TRBD1,.,TRBJ2-5,TRBV5-1,CASSLDGDRQETRYF,TGCGCCAGCAGCTTGGATGGGGACAGGCAAGAGACCCGGTACTTC
.,few,TRBJ2-2,TRBV6-2/TRBV6-3,CASKGFWITGELFF,TGTGCCAGCAAGGGTTTCTGGATCACCGGGGAGCTGTTTTTT
TRBD2,few,TRBJ2-1,TRBV6-6,CASSSPKRGGYNEQFF,TGTGCCAGCAGTAGCCCCAAGCGGGGGGGATACAATGAGCAGTTCTTC
.,few,TRBJ1-2,TRBV5-1,CASSSDGGSGYTF,TGCGCCAGCAGCTCGGACGGGGGGTCTGGCTACACCTTC
.,many,TRBJ2-5,TRBV6-6,CASSSSGGTQYF,TGTGCCAGCAGTTCCAGTGGGGGGACCCAGTACTTC
.,.,TRBJ2-5,TRBV29-1,CSVDRATSGETQYF,TGCAGCGTGGACCGGGCCACGAGCGGGGAGACCCAGTACTTC
.,.,TRBJ2-7,TRBV12-3/TRBV12-4,CASSPGVPYEQYF,TGTGCCAGCAGTCCAGGGGTTCCCTACGAGCAGTACTTC
.,few,TRBJ2-2,TRBV12-3/TRBV12-4,CASRTSSVGRTGELFF,TGTGCCAGCAGGACCTCTAGCGTTGGGCGGACCGGGGAGCTGTTTTTT
.,.,TRBJ1-1,TRBV5-1,CASSFGVGGIEAFF,TGCGCCAGCAGCTTCGGTGTAGGGGGAATTGAAGCTTTCTTT
.,.,TRBJ2-4,TRBV12-3/TRBV12-4,CASSLQNIQYF,TGTGCCAGCAGTTTGCAAAACATTCAGTACTTC
TRBD1,many,TRBJ2-3,TRBV10-3,CAISDGTGATDTQYF,TGTGCCATCAGTGACGGGACAGGGGCCACAGATACGCAGTATTTT
.,once,TRBJ2-2,TRBV24-1,CATSDFGRGTGELFF,TGTGCCACCAGTGATTTTGGCAGAGGGACCGGGGAGCTGTTTTTT
TRBD2,.,TRBJ2-4,TRBV6-6,CASSYGGGDIQYF,TGTGCCAGCAGTTACGGGGGAGGGGACATTCAGTACTTC
.,.,TRBJ2-3,TRBV6-1,CASSDGGGQGTDTQYF,TGTGCCAGCAGTGATGGAGGGGGCCAGGGCACAGATACGCAGTATTTT
TRBD2,.,TRBJ2-3,TRBV6-4,CASSARGASTDTQYF,TGTGCCAGCAGTGCGCGGGGGGCGAGCACAGATACGCAGTATTTT
TRBD2,.,TRBJ2-3,TRBV20-1,CSASWREGPDTQYF,TGCAGTGCTAGCTGGCGGGAGGGCCCAGATACGCAGTATTTT
.,few,TRBJ2-7,TRBV6-5,CASSRRDYEQYF,TGTGCCAGTTCCCGGCGGGATTACGAGCAGTACTTC
.,few,TRBJ1-2,TRBV6-5,CASSAGQSQGYTF,TGTGCCAGCAGCGCCGGACAGTCTCAAGGCTACACCTTC
.,few,TRBJ1-2,TRBV29-1,CGVPKMGIYGYTF,TGCGGCGTTCCAAAGATGGGGATATATGGCTACACCTTC
TRBD2,few,TRBJ2-3,TRBV9,CASSPPDGSLREDPDTQYF,TGTGCCAGCAGCCCTCCGGACGGATCTCTACGGGAGGACCCAGATACGCAGTATTTT
.,few,TRBJ1-4,TRBV15,CATSRIAGPNEKLFF,TGTGCCACCAGCAGAATCGCGGGGCCCAATGAAAAACTGTTTTTT
.,.,TRBJ1-4,TRBV6-1,CASSGPRGELRWVEKLFF,TGTGCCAGCAGTGGGCCGCGCGGGGAACTACGGTGGGTCGAAAAACTGTTTTTT
.,few,TRBJ2-1,TRBV7-8,CASSLARSGEQFF,TGTGCCAGCAGCTTAGCGCGAAGCGGTGAGCAGTTCTTC
.,few,TRBJ2-4,TRBV20-1,CSAREGNIQYF,TGCAGTGCTAGAGAGGGAAACATTCAGTACTTC
TRBD2,.,TRBJ2-1,TRBV10-3,CAISESTSGAYNEQFF,TGTGCCATCAGTGAGTCGACTAGCGGGGCATACAATGAGCAGTTCTTC
.,.,TRBJ1-4,TRBV6-5,CASSYYGTTDEKLFF,TGTGCCAGCAGTTACTACGGGACAACCGATGAAAAACTGTTTTTT
.,many,TRBJ2-3,TRBV6-1,CASSGIGSFLDTQYF,TGTGCCAGCAGCGGGATAGGGTCCTTTTTAGATACGCAGTATTTT
.,.,TRBJ2-5,TRBV12-3/TRBV12-4,CASKQTVQGETQYF,TGTGCCAGCAAACAGACAGTACAAGGGGAGACCCAGTACTTC
.,few,TRBJ2-3,TRBV6-5,CASSNRPPSTDTQYF,TGTGCCAGCAGTAACAGACCTCCTAGCACAGATACGCAGTATTTT